Shown below are 30 T cell receptor beta chains from a single sample sequenced in a study of OX40 agonist ivuxolimab in advanced cancers. Sequencing used immunoSEQ multiplex PCR; TCRdb keeps in-frame clones, though not all of them. The sample lists tens of thousands of clones, over 90% occurring once. The material sequenced was CD4+ or CD8+ T cells sorted from blood, taken in a trial of the OX40 agonist ivuxolimab. These receptors were collected from an adult with an advanced solid tumor such as melanoma, head and neck, liver or kidney cancer.

This clone was seen only a few times. This chain connects TRBV5-8 to TRBJ2-7; D uncertain. The germline gives CDR1 SGHTS, CDR2 YDEGEE. V dropped 1 base and J dropped 4 bases, with 12 bases sitting between them. CDR3 size: 14 residues. The CDR3 protein is CASSLIYTAYEQYF. CDR3 coding DNA: TGTGCCAGCAGCTTGATCTATACAGCATACGAGCAGTACTTC. Filled out from reference TRBV5-8 and TRBJ2-7, the complete variable domain reads EAGVTQSPTHLIKTRGQQATLRCSPISGHTSVYWYQQALGLGLQFLLWYDEGEERNRGNFPPRFSGRQFPNYSSELNVNALELEDSALYLCASSLIYTAYEQYFGPGTRLTVT.

This chain links TRBV19 with TRBJ2-1; 10 nucleotides line up with TRBD2. The CDR3 is made up of 17 amino acids. Germline CDR1 LNHDA, CDR2 SQIVND (reference sequence). The trim removed 5 bases at V and 0 bases at J, leaving 7 bases unmatched. CDR3 sequence reads: CASSQTSGFSSYNEQFF. The CDR3 coding sequence is TGTGCCAGTAGTCAGACTAGCGGGTTTAGCTCCTACAATGAGCAGTTCTTC.

This rearrangement joins TRBV19 to TRBJ2-7; TRBD1 matches at 11 bases. Germline V CDR1 and CDR2: LNHDA, SQIVND (reference sequence). V trimming: 4 bases; J trimming: 2 bases; junction bases outside the gene matches: 7. The CDR3 has 16 amino acids. The CDR3, as DNA: TGTGCCAGTAGTACCGGACAGGGGGCGCCGACCTACGAGCAGTACTTC. Its translation is CASSTGQGAPTYEQYF.

The chain has TRBV25-1 and TRBJ2-1, with 8 bases lining up with TRBD1. The germline CDR1 and CDR2 sequences are MGHDK and SYGVNS. The CDR3 length is 11 residues. With V trimmed by 3 bases and J by 16 bases, 5 bases remained unmatched. The CDR3 coding sequence is TGTGCCAGCAGTGACAGGGGGCGTGATTTCTTC. Protein product: CASSDRGRDFF.

This chain links TRBV7-8 with TRBJ2-2; D is possibly TRBD1 or TRBD2 (5 bases each). The CDR3 runs to 14 residues. V lost 3 bases and J lost 6, with 11 bases in between. Germline V gene lookup returns CDR1 SGHVS and CDR2 FQNEAQ. In DNA, the CDR3 is TGTGCCAGCAGCTTTTTTCGAGGGGCCGGGGAGCTGTTTTTT. Protein sequence: CASSFFRGAGELFF.

This clone was seen a few times. The rearrangement joins TRBV30 to TRBJ2-3; no definite D call. Trimming took off 3 bases at V and 5 bases at J, with 6 bases between the two ends. CDR1 is GTSNPN and CDR2 is SVGIG in the germline V gene (reference sequence). The CDR3 is 11 amino acids. The CDR3 protein is CAWRAGDTQYF. CDR3 nucleotide sequence: TGTGCCTGGAGGGCTGGAGATACGCAGTATTTT.

The V gene is TRBV13, the J gene TRBJ2-7; the D gene is possibly TRBD1 (6 bases). The CDR3 is 15 amino acids. CDR1 is PRHDT and CDR2 is FYEKMQ in the germline V gene (reference sequence). V was clipped by 4 bases and J by 3 bases, with 16 bases between them. This CDR3 is CASSYGGHLVYEQYF. The DNA for the CDR3 is TGTGCCAGCAGCTATGGGGGACATTTGGTCTACGAGCAGTACTTC.

The chain combines TRBV15 with TRBJ2-7, with 7 bases identical to TRBD1. J lost 3 bases, V lost 4 bases, and 3 bases had no gene match. The CDR3 loop spans 13 amino acids. Germline CDR1 and CDR2: LNHNV and YYDKDF (reference sequence). The chain's CDR3 is CATSTGQDYEQYF. For the CDR3, the DNA is TGTGCCACCAGCACAGGACAGGACTACGAGCAGTACTTC.

The V gene is TRBV5-6, the J gene TRBJ2-3, with D perhaps being TRBD1 or TRBD2 (5 bases each). The germline V gene has CDR1 SGHDT and CDR2 YYEEEE. The V end was cut by 4 bases, the J end by 8 bases, with 17 bases between. The CDR3 runs to 14 residues. Written as DNA, the CDR3 is TGTGCCAGCAGCGACCGAGGGGTTGGTGGTACGCAGTATTTT. Translated, it gives CASSDRGVGGTQYF. Full variable domain (outside the CDR3, taken from reference TRBV5-6 and TRBJ2-3): DAGVTQSPTHLIKTRGQQVTLRCSPKSGHDTVSWYQQALGQGPQFIFQYYEEEERQRGNFPDRFSGHQFPNYSSELNVNALLLGDSALYLCASSDRGVGGTQYFGPGTRLTVL.

Notes on this clone: Germline is not matched at one junction end, which may reflect a read error. The V gene is TRBV7-9, the J gene TRBJ2-7; 7 bases fit TRBD2. The germline V gene has CDR1 SEHNR and CDR2 FQNEAQ (reference sequence). The CDR3 contains 12 residues. In DNA, the CDR3 is TGTGCCAGCAGCTCCCCCGGGCGGGAGATGTCCTTC. This codes for CASSSPGREMSF.

V usage is TRBV7-9 and J usage is TRBJ2-1; D is tentatively TRBD1 or TRBD2 (5 bases each). Deletions cut 1 base from V and 7 bases from J, with 14 bases between. Germline V lookup: CDR1 SEHNR, CDR2 FQNEAQ (reference sequence). The CDR3 consists of 15 residues. The CDR3 loop reads CASSLVRDPINEQFF. The DNA of the CDR3 is TGTGCCAGCAGCTTAGTCCGGGACCCCATAAATGAGCAGTTCTTC. Complete variable domain (other parts from reference TRBV7-9 and TRBJ2-1): DTGVSQNPRHKITKRGQNVTFRCDPISEHNRLYWYRQTLGQGPEFLTYFQNEAQLEKSRLLSDRFSAERPKGSFSTLEIQRTEQGDSAMYLCASSLVRDPINEQFFGPGTRLTVL.

The chain combines TRBV27 with TRBJ1-2; unclear D gene. Germline-derived CDR1 and CDR2 are MNHEY and SMNVEV (reference sequence). V was pared by 10 bases and J by 8 bases, with 8 bases between. CDR3 length: 9 amino acids. The CDR3 protein is CAIENGYTF. CDR3 DNA sequence: TGTGCCATAGAAAACGGCTACACCTTC.

The chain carries TRBV2 and TRBJ1-2, with no clear D. Germline V gene lookup returns CDR1 SNHLY and CDR2 FYNNEI. The CDR3 contains 11 residues. Trimming shortened V by 8 bases and J by 8 bases, and 12 bases separated the two germline ends. The chain's CDR3 is CASGDSTGYTF. The CDR3 DNA sequence: TGTGCCAGCGGAGACTCCACCGGCTACACCTTC.

Regarding this clone: The same CDR3 arises from other DNA sequences in this sample as well. The chain recombines TRBV5-6 with TRBJ2-7; D unclear. The CDR3 is made up of 13 amino acids. Between the trimmed V and J ends, which lost 2 bases and 0 bases, there was a span of 6 bases. From germline, CDR1 is SGHDT and CDR2 YYEEEE. The CDR3 reads CASSFGSSYEQYF. The CDR3 nucleotides are TGTGCCAGCAGCTTTGGTAGCTCCTACGAGCAGTACTTC.

A single count supports this clone. The V call is TRBV15, the J call TRBJ2-2, with 10 bases lining up with TRBD2. The V segment lost 1 base and the J segment 5 bases; nucleotides outside the gene matches: 7. Looked up from germline, CDR1 is LNHNV and CDR2 is YYDKDF (reference sequence). This CDR3 has 17 amino acids. The CDR3, as DNA: TGTGCCACCAGCAGAGTAGCGGGAGGAGTGAGAACCGGGGAGCTGTTTTTT. Translating it yields CATSRVAGGVRTGELFF.

V and J are TRBV19 and TRBJ2-7; 7 bases match TRBD1. CDR1 and CDR2 (germline): LNHDA, SQIVND (reference sequence). V lost 6 bases, J lost 2 bases, and 10 bases stayed unmatched. The CDR3 runs to 15 residues. CDR3 loop: CASRATGTVPYEQYF. The DNA for the CDR3 is TGTGCCAGTAGGGCGACAGGGACGGTTCCCTACGAGCAGTACTTC.

This clone appeared once. The rearrangement uses TRBV28 and TRBJ2-2; D remains unclear. The CDR3 is 15 amino acids. Trimming left V 8 bases short and J 5 bases short, with 18 bases between. Per germline, CDR1 MDHEN and CDR2 SYDVKM. This CDR3 reads CASAAGALGTGELFF. The CDR3 nucleotides are TGTGCCAGCGCGGCAGGAGCATTAGGGACCGGGGAGCTGTTTTTT.

The gene calls are TRBV11-3 and TRBJ2-7, with 10 bases matching TRBD1. J lost 2 bases, V lost 2 bases, and 3 bases had no gene match. Germline V gene lookup returns CDR1 SGHNT and CDR2 YENEEA. The CDR3 spans 15 residues. This CDR3 is CASSLPGTGAYEQYF. CDR3 coding DNA: TGTGCCAGCAGCTTACCCGGGACAGGGGCCTACGAGCAGTACTTC.

This chain joins TRBV7-3 and TRBJ1-1; D unclear. This CDR3 region has 14 residues. Germline CDR1 SGHTA, CDR2 FQGTGA. Deletions cut 5 bases from V and 2 bases from J, with 12 bases between. CDR3 coding DNA: TGTGCCAGCAGCAATTTGCAGAGTAACACTGAAGCTTTCTTT. This gives the protein CASSNLQSNTEAFF. The full variable domain, rest sourced from reference TRBV7-3 and TRBJ1-1, is GAGVSQTPSNKVTEKGKYVELRCDPISGHTALYWYRQSLGQGPEFLIYFQGTGAADDSGLPNDRFFAVRPEGSVSTLKIQRTERGDSAVYLCASSNLQSNTEAFFGQGTRLTVV.

V gene TRBV6-1 combines with J gene TRBJ2-4; no firm D call. Trimming took 0 bases from V and 0 from J, leaving 6 bases between them. CDR1 is MNHNS and CDR2 is SASEGT in the germline V gene. The CDR3 sequence is 15 residues long. The CDR3 protein is CASSEAGIAKNIQYF. CDR3 nucleotide sequence: TGTGCCAGCAGTGAAGCGGGGATAGCCAAAAACATTCAGTACTTC.

This chain joins TRBV27 and TRBJ2-1; TRBD1 agrees at 7 bases. The CDR3 sequence is 14 residues long. Germline V gene data show CDR1 as MNHEY and CDR2 as SMNVEV (reference sequence). The V segment lost 2 bases and the J segment 2 bases; nucleotides outside the gene matches: 0. CDR3 sequence (DNA): TGTGCCAGCAGTTTACAGGGGGCCTACAATGAGCAGTTCTTC. It encodes CASSLQGAYNEQFF.

This sequence joins TRBV4-1 and TRBJ2-3, with D possibly being TRBD2 (6 bases). Trimming pared 1 base from V and 3 bases from J, leaving 11 bases between. This CDR3 has 15 amino acids. Looked up from germline, CDR1 is MGHRA and CDR2 is YSYEKL. CDR3 region: CASSQGQGGTDTQYF. The DNA of the CDR3 is TGCGCCAGCAGCCAAGGGCAGGGAGGAACAGATACGCAGTATTTT.

V gene TRBV19 combines with J gene TRBJ2-1; D possibly corresponds to TRBD1 (6 bases). The CDR3 is 13 residues long. Trimming took off 5 bases at V and 5 bases at J, with 10 bases between the two ends. The V gene's germline CDR1 is LNHDA and CDR2 SQIVND (reference sequence). CDR3 in DNA: TGTGCCAGTAGTTCCACAGGGAACAATGAGCAGTTCTTC. Translated: CASSSTGNNEQFF.

The rearrangement links TRBV6-5 to TRBJ1-1; a possible D gene is TRBD1 (5 bases). The CDR3 loop spans 13 amino acids. Germline CDR1 MNHEY, CDR2 SVGAGI. Trimming pared 7 bases from V and 6 bases from J, leaving 15 bases between. CDR3: CASIGRVTPEAFF. The DNA of the CDR3 is TGTGCCAGCATCGGCAGGGTGACCCCTGAAGCTTTCTTT.

This chain connects TRBV19 to TRBJ1-5, with D tentatively TRBD1 (5 bases). This CDR3 is built from 17 residues. Trimming took 3 bases from V and 6 from J, leaving 21 bases between them. Germline CDR1 is LNHDA and CDR2 is SQIVND (reference sequence). CDR3 bases: TGTGCCAGTAGTATTTGGGGCCCCCAGGGAGCAGGTCAGCCCCAGCATTTT. It yields the protein CASSIWGPQGAGQPQHF.

The rearrangement joins TRBV29-1 to TRBJ2-1; 14 bases line up with TRBD2. Germline V gene data show CDR1 as SQVTM and CDR2 as ANQGSEA. With 3 bases clipped from V and 5 bases from J, the junction kept 6 bases outside the gene matches. There are 16 residues in the CDR3. The CDR3 nucleotides are TGCAGCGTTGATCCGACTAGCGGGAGGGATAACAATGAGCAGTTCTTC. This sequence encodes CSVDPTSGRDNNEQFF.

This chain connects TRBV9 to TRBJ2-7; D not certain. The CDR3 totals 12 residues. V gave up 0 bases and J gave up 6 bases, with 7 bases separating them. CDR1 is SGDLS, CDR2 YYNGEE, per germline. The CDR3 region has the DNA TGTGCCAGCAGCGTAGACGACGGCGAGCAGTACTTC. Protein product: CASSVDDGEQYF.

This clone came up a few times. The V call is TRBV18, the J call TRBJ2-1; D might be TRBD2 (6 bases). Germline V gene data show CDR1 as KGHSH and CDR2 as LQKENI. Trimming left V 6 bases short and J 3 bases short, with 12 bases between. The CDR3 contains 14 residues. The CDR3 spells CASSLWGDYNEQFF. The CDR3 DNA reads TGTGCCAGCTCCCTGTGGGGGGACTACAATGAGCAGTTCTTC.

This clone was counted once. The chain combines TRBV4-2 with TRBJ2-7; 10 bases align to TRBD2. The CDR3 extends over 20 amino acids. The germline V gene encodes CDR1 LGHNA and CDR2 YNFKEQ. V lost 1 base and J lost 3; bases outside the gene matches: 18. CDR3 in DNA: TGTGCCAGCAGCCAAGGGGTTGGCCTTCTCCAACTAGCGGGACTCTACGAGCAGTACTTC. It translates to CASSQGVGLLQLAGLYEQYF.

CDR3: CASKRDSFSNQPQHF. In DNA, the CDR3 is TGTGCCAGCAAGCGGGACTCCTTTAGCAATCAGCCCCAGCATTTT. The V gene is TRBV6-1, the J gene TRBJ1-5; possible D gene TRBD1, 5 bases. The CDR3 spans 15 residues. The germline CDR1 and CDR2 sequences are MNHNS and SASEGT. Trimming took off 7 bases at V and 0 bases at J, with 13 bases between the two ends.